This TCR beta chain was sequenced during a study of blood T cell repertoires in COVID-19. CDR3 length: 14 amino acids. Deletions cut 5 bases from V and 8 bases from J, with 16 bases between. The germline V gene has CDR1 SGHTA and CDR2 FQGTGA. Sequenced by immunoSEQ multiplex PCR; TCRdb stores in-frame clones only, minus some. Of 40,000 to 50,000 clones listed, roughly nine tenths were seen once; the top ten hold around a fifth. The TCR comes from a man aged 50 to 59 with active COVID-19. V and J are TRBV7-3 and TRBJ2-1; D might be TRBD2 (6 bases). The sample comprised peripheral blood. CDR3 in DNA: TGTGCCAGCAGCCCCCGGGGGATACAACATGAGCAGTTCTTC. This translates into CASSPRGIQHEQFF.